This section outlines one TCR beta chain sequence together with its context. Per the authors' pipeline: Researchers report that nucleated cell counts were estimated from reference gene primer amplification. Data came from immunoSEQ multiplex PCR; TCRdb stores just in-frame clones and leaves some out. That table furnishes V, J and clone size, whereas the DNA furnished D and trimming. The table includes 100,000 to 150,000 clones, approximately 80% detected once. The entry originates in a study of blood T cell repertoires in COVID-19. Study at large: Sites across the United States, Italy and Spain contributed samples from acute and convalescent COVID-19. T cells, B-cell-depleted T cells, or PBMCs supplied cDNA or gDNA.

The CDR3 is 13 amino acids. The ends lost 5 bases at V and 6 bases at J; junction bases unmatched: 4. Germline values: CDR1 GTSNPN, CDR2 SVGIG (reference sequence). The chain uses TRBV30 and TRBJ1-4; 9 bases agree with TRBD1. The source of this sequence is a man between 65 and 85 years old with acute or convalescent COVID-19. The sample taken for sequencing was peripheral blood. This CDR3 reads CAWSGTGYEKLFF. CDR3 bases: TGTGCCTGGTCCGGGACAGGGTATGAAAAACTGTTTTTT.